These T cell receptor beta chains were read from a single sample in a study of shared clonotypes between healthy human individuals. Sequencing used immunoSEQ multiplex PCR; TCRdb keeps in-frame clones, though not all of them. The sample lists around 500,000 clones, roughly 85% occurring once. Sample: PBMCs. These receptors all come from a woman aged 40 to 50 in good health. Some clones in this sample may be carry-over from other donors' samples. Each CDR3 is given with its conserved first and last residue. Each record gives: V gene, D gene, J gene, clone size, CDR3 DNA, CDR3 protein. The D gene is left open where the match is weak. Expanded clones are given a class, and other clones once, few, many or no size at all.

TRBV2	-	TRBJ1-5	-	TGTGCCAGCAGAAGACAGGGCAATCAGCCCCAGCATTTT	CASRRQGNQPQHF
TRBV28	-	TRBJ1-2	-	TGTGCCAGCAGTTTGGGGGTAGAGGGTGGCTACACCTTC	CASSLGVEGGYTF
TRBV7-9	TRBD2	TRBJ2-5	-	TGTGCCAGCAGCCGGACTAGCGGAAGACAAGAGACCCAGTACTTC	CASSRTSGRQETQYF
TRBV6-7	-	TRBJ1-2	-	TGTGCCAGCTATACGCAGATTAACTATGGCTACACCTTC	CASYTQINYGYTF
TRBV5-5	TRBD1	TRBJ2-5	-	TGTGCCAGCAGCCCGACAGGGATAGGGGAGACCCAGTACTTC	CASSPTGIGETQYF
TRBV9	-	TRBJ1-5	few	TGTGCCAGCAGTTCAAGGAGGGATCGGGGTTTGCCCCAGCATTTT	CASSSRRDRGLPQHF
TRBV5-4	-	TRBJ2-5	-	TGTGCCAGCAGCTCGAAGGGGTACCGAGAGACCCAGTACTTC	CASSSKGYRETQYF
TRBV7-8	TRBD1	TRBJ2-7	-	TGTGCCAGCCACCAACAGGGGATCTCCTACGAGCAGTACTTC	CASHQQGISYEQYF
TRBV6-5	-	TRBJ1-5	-	TGTGCCAGCAGACTTCAGCGGGTGGGGAATCAGCCCCAGCATTTT	CASRLQRVGNQPQHF
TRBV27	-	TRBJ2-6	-	TGTGCCAACACCCCCAGGGTAAGAAAGTCTGGGGCCAACGTCCTGACTTTC	CANTPRVRKSGANVLTF
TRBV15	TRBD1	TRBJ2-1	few	TGTGCCACCAGCGGGTTACAGGGGATGGCCTACAATGAGCAGTTCTTC	CATSGLQGMAYNEQFF
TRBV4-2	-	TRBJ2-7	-	TGTGCCAGCAGCCAGATTCGTGGGGACGAGCAGTACTTC	CASSQIRGDEQYF
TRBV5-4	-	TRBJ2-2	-	TGTGCCAGCAGAACCGAATACACCGGGGAGCTGTTTTTT	CASRTEYTGELFF
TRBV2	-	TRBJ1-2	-	TGTGCCAGCAAGGGGCTTCTAGGAGGGTATGGCTACACCTTC	CASKGLLGGYGYTF
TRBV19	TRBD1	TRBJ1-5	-	TGTGCCAGTAGTTTGGACAGGGCCAATCAGCCCCAGCATTTT	CASSLDRANQPQHF
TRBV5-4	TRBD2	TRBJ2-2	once	TGTGCCAGCAGCTCGGGGACTAGCGGGATCTCCGGGGAGCTGTTTTTT	CASSSGTSGISGELFF
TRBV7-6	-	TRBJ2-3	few	TGTGCCAGCAGCTTAGGTTTCAGCGCCCTGGATACGCAGTATTTT	CASSLGFSALDTQYF
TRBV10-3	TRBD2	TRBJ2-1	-	TGTGCCATCAGTGGCCTTGGGGGACTAGCGGGAGAACCCTACAATGAGCAGTTCTTC	CAISGLGGLAGEPYNEQFF
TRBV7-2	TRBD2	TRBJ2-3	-	TGTGCCAGCAGCAACCGACTAGCGGGTCCCTCAGATACGCAGTATTTT	CASSNRLAGPSDTQYF
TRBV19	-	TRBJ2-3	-	TGTGCCAGTAGTATTGGTAGAGATACGCAGTATTTT	CASSIGRDTQYF
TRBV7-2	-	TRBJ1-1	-	TGTGCCAGCAGAAAAGAGGTGGGGCCGAGGTTTGGAGCTTTCTTT	CASRKEVGPRFGAFF
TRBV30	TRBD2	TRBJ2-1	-	TGTGCCTCCGCGGGTCGGGGACTAGTACGGGATGAGCAGTTCTTC	CASAGRGLVRDEQFF
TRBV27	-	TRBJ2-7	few	TGTGCCAGCAGTTTCCGCGGAGTCGGCGAGCAGTACTTC	CASSFRGVGEQYF
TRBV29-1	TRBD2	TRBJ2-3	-	TGCAGCGTTGATGTGGTAGCGGGAGGGCCAGATACGCAGTATTTT	CSVDVVAGGPDTQYF
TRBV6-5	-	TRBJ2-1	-	TGTGCCAGCAGTTACTCGGGTGGATACAATGAGCAGTTCTTC	CASSYSGGYNEQFF
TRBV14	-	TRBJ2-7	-	TGTGCCAGCAGCGACAGGTTGGCGTACTCCGAGCAGTACTTC	CASSDRLAYSEQYF
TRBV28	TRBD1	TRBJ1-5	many	TGTGCCAGCATGGACAGGGCGGGGTATCGGTTACATCAGCCCCAGCATTTT	CASMDRAGYRLHQPQHF
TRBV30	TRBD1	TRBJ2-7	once	TGTGCCTGGAGTGTACGCAGGGACAGGGTTTCCGAGCAGTACTTC	CAWSVRRDRVSEQYF
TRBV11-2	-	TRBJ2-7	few	TGTGCCAGCAGCTTAGATTATTCTATCTCCTACGAGCAGTACTTC	CASSLDYSISYEQYF
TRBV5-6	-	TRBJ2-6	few	TGTGCCAGCAGCTTGGACCCCTCTCAGGACTCTGGGGCCAACGTCCTGACTTTC	CASSLDPSQDSGANVLTF
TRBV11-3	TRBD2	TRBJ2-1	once	TGTGCCAGCAGCTTGGGACTAGCGGGAGAACATCGGGAGCAGTTCTTC	CASSLGLAGEHREQFF
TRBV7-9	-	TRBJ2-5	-	TGTGCCAGCAGCTTAGCGCCGGGGGCCCAAGAGACCCAGTACTTC	CASSLAPGAQETQYF
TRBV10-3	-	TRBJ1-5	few	TGTGCCATCAGTGAGTCAGGACAGAGCAATCAGCCCCAGCATTTT	CAISESGQSNQPQHF
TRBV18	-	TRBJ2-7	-	TGTGCCAGCTCACCACCGACCCTAATCGGAAACCCCTACGAGCAGTACTTC	CASSPPTLIGNPYEQYF
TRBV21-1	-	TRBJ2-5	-	TGTGCCAGCAGCCATCTTCCGGAGGTGGTTGGGCTCCAAGAGACCCAGTACTTC	CASSHLPEVVGLQETQYF
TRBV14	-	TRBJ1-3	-	TGTGCCAGCAGCCAAGTTGCTGGAAACACCATATATTTT	CASSQVAGNTIYF
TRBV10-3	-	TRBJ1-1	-	TGTGCCATCACTAACTCCATGAACACTGAAGCTTTCTTT	CAITNSMNTEAFF
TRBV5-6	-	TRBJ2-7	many	TGTGCCAGCAGCCCCGGGGAGTTTGCCTCCGAGCAGTACTTC	CASSPGEFASEQYF
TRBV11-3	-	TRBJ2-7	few	TGTGCCAGCAGCCTACCTGGACACCTACTACTCGATAGCCCCTACGAGCAGTACTTC	CASSLPGHLLLDSPYEQYF
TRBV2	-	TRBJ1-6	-	TGTGCCAGTGTCACAGGGAGCAATTCACCCCTCCACTTT	CASVTGSNSPLHF
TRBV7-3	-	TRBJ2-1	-	TGTGCCAGCAGCTTAATCGTGGGCCAAAACAAGGGCAATGAGCAGTTCTTC	CASSLIVGQNKGNEQFF
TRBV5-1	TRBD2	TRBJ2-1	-	TGCGCCAGCAGCCGGACTAGCGGGAGTAACAATGAGCAGTTCTTC	CASSRTSGSNNEQFF
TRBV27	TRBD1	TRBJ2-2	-	TGTGCCAGCAGTCAACAGACAGGGGGCGGGTTGGGGGAGCTGTTTTTT	CASSQQTGGGLGELFF
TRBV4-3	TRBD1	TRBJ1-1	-	TGCGCCAGCAGCCAAGGAATAACAGGGGCGGCGGCTTTCTTT	CASSQGITGAAAFF
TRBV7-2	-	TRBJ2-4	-	TGTGCCAGCAGTTATAACAGGGCGAACATTCAGTACTTC	CASSYNRANIQYF
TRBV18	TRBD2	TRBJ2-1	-	TGTGCCAGCTCATCCTCTAGCGGCTCCTACAATGAGCAGTTCTTC	CASSSSSGSYNEQFF